This TCR beta chain was obtained from a study of blood T cell repertoires in COVID-19. Sequencing was performed with immunoSEQ multiplex PCR; in TCRdb, only in-frame clones are kept and a portion is missing. The data contain roughly 190,000 clones, approximately 86% of them singletons. From germline, CDR1 is SQVTM and CDR2 ANQGSEA. V gave up 7 bases and J gave up 4 bases; unmatched junction bases: 4. The CDR3 contains 12 residues. Which cohort a participant joined came from the clinical history participants gave. Cohort 3 donors were reported recovered after two negative PCRs, clearance, or symptom resolution.

The clonotype originates from a woman in her thirties who had recovered from COVID-19. The material sequenced was PBMCs or T cells enriched from blood (not recorded which). V gene TRBV29-1 combines with J gene TRBJ1-1; TRBD1 aligns across 9 bases. The CDR3 DNA reads TGCAGCGCTGGACAGGGGACCACTGAAGCTTTCTTT. As protein: CSAGQGTTEAFF.